The 27 T cell receptor beta chains listed next were all sequenced from one sample in a study of CD8 T cells in ankylosing spondylitis. TCRdb re-analysed the 5' RACE reads in MiXCR, keeping a single row per CDR3 protein. The table lists some 240,000 distinct CDR3 sequences, 15% to 20% of them singletons. The source material was blood, either unsorted or a sorted T cell fraction (not recorded which). The receptors here all came from a male donor with ankylosing spondylitis or in good health (not recorded which).

This rearrangement joins TRBV5-1 to TRBJ2-7; 7 bases match TRBD1. The V gene end was trimmed by 0 bases and the J gene end by 7 bases; junction bases not matched to a gene: 4. CDR1 and CDR2 (germline): SGHRS, YFSETQ. There are 13 residues in the CDR3. CDR3 DNA sequence: TGCGCCAGCAGCTTGGAGGGACAGTTAGAGCAGTACTTC. Translated: CASSLEGQLEQYF.

The chain uses TRBV27 and TRBJ1-2, with D perhaps TRBD1 (6 bases). The V end was cut by 6 bases, the J end by 6 bases, with 26 bases between. Germline V gene lookup returns CDR1 MNHEY and CDR2 SMNVEV (reference sequence). The length of the CDR3 is 17 residues. The CDR3 loop reads CASSQNPTGSKMDGYTF. The CDR3 bases are TGTGCCAGCAGCCAGAACCCGACAGGTAGTAAAATGGATGGCTACACCTTC.

In its sample, this clonotype was seen many times. J is TRBJ2-1 and V is TRBV20-1; a weak D match, TRBD2 (5 bases). This CDR3 comprises 15 residues. Germline V gene sequence: CDR1 DFQATT, CDR2 SNEGSKA (reference sequence). V lost 3 bases, J lost 0 bases, and 12 bases lay in between. This CDR3 reads CSASPVGVSYNEQFF. The CDR3 DNA reads as TGCAGTGCTAGTCCCGTGGGAGTCTCCTACAATGAGCAGTTCTTC.

This clonotype has at least ten counts. The chain recombines TRBV12-3 or TRBV12-4 with TRBJ2-2; 11 bases are shared with TRBD2. The length of the CDR3 is 21 residues. Germline trimming cut 3 bases from V and 3 bases from J; bases unmatched to any gene: 18. This CDR3 reads CASSFGLYTSGSWLDTGELFF. The CDR3 DNA is TGTGCCAGCAGTTTCGGTCTCTACACTAGCGGGAGTTGGCTCGACACCGGGGAGCTGTTTTTT.

This clonotype appeared a few times. The chain is built from TRBV20-1 and TRBJ2-1; TRBD2 agrees at 9 bases. Germline CDR1 is DFQATT and CDR2 is SNEGSKA (reference sequence). V shed 3 bases, J shed 4 bases, and the junction held 10 bases outside the gene matches. This CDR3 contains 16 residues. CDR3 in amino acids: CSASAGLAGPYNEQFF. The CDR3 bases are TGCAGTGCTAGTGCGGGCCTAGCGGGACCGTACAATGAGCAGTTCTTC.

Here the CDR3 DNA reads TGCGCCAGCAGCTTGTTTGGGAGGGCCGACAATGAGCAGTTCTTC. Translating gives CASSLFGRADNEQFF. This chain uses TRBV5-1 with TRBJ2-1; TRBD2 aligns across 7 bases. The length of the CDR3 is 15 residues. V was pared by 1 base and J by 5 bases, with 6 bases of the junction left unmatched. Looked up from germline, CDR1 is SGHRS and CDR2 is YFSETQ.

This clonotype was seen repeatedly, ten times or more. The rearrangement joins TRBV7-9 to TRBJ2-7; TRBD2 agrees at 7 bases. The germline V gene encodes CDR1 SEHNR and CDR2 FQNEAQ (reference sequence). The V segment lost 4 bases and the J segment 4 bases; nucleotides outside the gene matches: 7. The CDR3 has 14 residues. The CDR3 sequence: CASSYRDYPYEQYF. DNA of the CDR3: TGTGCCAGCAGCTACCGGGACTATCCGTACGAGCAGTACTTC.

The V gene is TRBV20-1, the J gene TRBJ2-2; the match to TRBD1 covers 7 bases. Germline V gives CDR1 DFQATT, CDR2 SNEGSKA (reference sequence). With V trimmed by 3 bases and J by 4 bases, 8 bases remained unmatched. The CDR3 is made up of 15 amino acids. CDR3 in amino acids: CSASSEAGGTGELFF. The CDR3 DNA sequence: TGCAGTGCTAGCAGCGAGGCAGGGGGCACCGGGGAGCTGTTTTTT.

This clonotype was detected only a few times. The J gene is TRBJ2-7, the V gene TRBV20-1, with 9 bases aligning to TRBD1. V shed 6 bases, J shed 3 bases, and the junction held 6 bases outside the gene matches. From germline, CDR1 is DFQATT and CDR2 SNEGSKA (reference sequence). The length of the CDR3 is 13 residues. The CDR3 spells CSAPTGGGYEQYF. The CDR3 DNA is TGCAGTGCACCGACAGGGGGAGGCTACGAGCAGTACTTC.

The chain recombines TRBV27 with TRBJ2-7; TRBD2 matches 7 bases. There are 15 residues in the CDR3. The V segment lost 6 bases and the J segment 0 bases; nucleotides outside the gene matches: 8. Looked up from germline, CDR1 is MNHEY and CDR2 is SMNVEV (reference sequence). This CDR3 is CASRTSGASSYEQYF. In DNA form, the CDR3 reads TGTGCCAGCAGGACCAGCGGGGCTAGCTCCTACGAGCAGTACTTC.

This clonotype has just a few counts. This chain connects TRBV6-5 to TRBJ2-4; perhaps TRBD1 as D (5 bases). Trimming pared 3 bases from V and 3 bases from J, leaving 15 bases between. The CDR3 loop spans 16 amino acids. Germline assignment: CDR1 MNHEY and CDR2 SVGAGI. The CDR3 DNA reads TGTGCCAGCAGTTATAAGCAGGGATATGTCAAAAACATTCAGTACTTC. Its translation: CASSYKQGYVKNIQYF.

This clonotype has at least ten counts. This sequence joins TRBV6-1 and TRBJ2-2; 7 bases line up with TRBD1. With 7 bases clipped from V and 3 bases from J, the junction kept 8 bases outside the gene matches. The CDR3 length is 15 residues. The V gene's germline CDR1 is MNHNS and CDR2 SASEGT. The CDR3 region is CASTEQGSDTGELFF. The CDR3, as DNA: TGTGCCAGCACCGAACAGGGGAGCGACACCGGGGAGCTGTTTTTT.

This clonotype was found a few times. The V gene is TRBV4-1, the J gene TRBJ2-1, with D maybe TRBD2 (6 bases). This CDR3 spans 16 amino acids. Per germline, CDR1 MGHRA and CDR2 YSYEKL. V was pared by 1 base and J by 7 bases, with 17 bases between. CDR3 sequence: CASSQATSRLGNEQFF. DNA of the CDR3: TGCGCCAGCAGCCAAGCTACTAGCCGTTTAGGTAATGAGCAGTTCTTC.

J is TRBJ2-3 and V is TRBV27; 10 positions agree with TRBD2. Germline CDR1 MNHEY, CDR2 SMNVEV (reference sequence). Trimming cost V 5 bases and J 1 base; bases outside gene matches: 9. This CDR3 region has 17 residues. The CDR3 here is CASSPNPGTSGTDTQYF. The CDR3, as DNA: TGTGCCAGCAGTCCAAACCCCGGGACTAGCGGCACAGATACGCAGTATTTT.

The chain has TRBV20-1 and TRBJ2-2, with 8 bases lining up with TRBD1. This CDR3 region has 15 residues. The junction had 5 bases not matched to a gene; V was cut back by 0 bases and J by 5 bases. Per germline, CDR1 DFQATT and CDR2 SNEGSKA (reference sequence). CDR3 amino acids: CSARDGRGRTGELFF. In DNA, the CDR3 is TGCAGTGCTAGAGATGGCAGGGGGCGGACCGGGGAGCTGTTTTTT.

The J gene is TRBJ2-4, the V gene TRBV4-1, with D unclear. Trimming stripped 6 bases from V and 0 bases from J, with 12 bases between. CDR1 is MGHRA, CDR2 YSYEKL, per germline. The CDR3 runs to 15 residues. CDR3 region: CASSLTQLAKNIQYF. For the CDR3, the DNA is TGCGCCAGCAGTCTTACGCAATTAGCCAAAAACATTCAGTACTTC.

The table lists this clonotype with a few counts. The rearrangement joins TRBV6-5 to TRBJ2-2; 7 bases map to TRBD2. There are 17 residues in the CDR3. Unmatched junction bases numbered 6, after V lost 0 bases and J lost 2 bases. Germline loops: CDR1 MNHEY, CDR2 SVGAGI. CDR3 amino acids: CASSYSGVAGNTGELFF. CDR3 nucleotide sequence: TGTGCCAGCAGTTACTCAGGTGTAGCGGGTAACACCGGGGAGCTGTTTTTT.

This clonotype was seen a few times. The rearrangement uses TRBV5-1 and TRBJ2-5, with 10 bases lining up with TRBD1. The CDR3 is 17 residues long. Germline CDR1 SGHRS, CDR2 YFSETQ. J gave up 4 bases and V 0 bases, and 9 bases lay outside the gene matches. The CDR3 coding sequence is TGCGCCAGCAGCTTGGATTACCGGGACAGGGGTAGAGAGACCCAGTACTTC. Amino acid sequence: CASSLDYRDRGRETQYF.

This clonotype occurred a few times. The chain is built from TRBV11-2 and TRBJ1-1; D is ambiguous. The V and J ends lost 3 bases and 3 bases respectively, with 8 bases between them. The CDR3 is 13 residues long. Germline lookup yields CDR1 SGHAT and CDR2 FQNNGV. CDR3 sequence reads: CASSFLRDTEAFF. In nucleotides, the CDR3 is TGTGCCAGCAGCTTTCTGAGGGACACTGAAGCTTTCTTT.

This clonotype was recorded many times. This sequence joins TRBV29-1 and TRBJ2-7, with 7 nucleotides matching TRBD1. The germline V gene has CDR1 SQVTM and CDR2 ANQGSEA. The V and J ends lost 6 bases and 6 bases, in that order; junction bases with no gene match: 17. There are 15 residues in the CDR3. This CDR3 is CSVEETGNDVGEQYF. In nucleotides, the CDR3 is TGCAGCGTAGAGGAGACAGGGAATGACGTCGGCGAGCAGTACTTC.

The gene calls are TRBV12-3 or TRBV12-4 and TRBJ1-5; D is possibly TRBD1 (5 bases). V lost 5 bases and J 7 bases, leaving 15 bases between the germline ends. The CDR3 loop spans 14 amino acids. The CDR3 bases are TGTGCCAGCAGTAACGTGGGGGTAGGACAGCCCCAGCATTTT. Translation gives CASSNVGVGQPQHF.

This clonotype was detected a few times. The rearrangement joins TRBV12-3 or TRBV12-4 to TRBJ1-5; D is unclear. V was cut by 2 bases and J by 0 bases, with 5 bases left in between. The CDR3 has 14 residues. The CDR3 reads CASSLWASNQPQHF. The CDR3 DNA sequence: TGTGCCAGCAGTTTATGGGCTAGCAATCAGCCCCAGCATTTT.

This clonotype was detected ten times or more. The chain couples TRBV9 to TRBJ2-3; 12 bases agree with TRBD2. This CDR3 has 17 residues. CDR1 is SGDLS, CDR2 YYNGEE, per germline. Trimming took 3 bases from V and 6 from J; bases not matched to a gene: 11. Written as DNA, the CDR3 is TGTGCCAGCAGCGCACCCGGTGGACTAGCGGGAACTGATACGCAGTATTTT. Translating it yields CASSAPGGLAGTDTQYF.

In regard to this clonotype: One junction end does not reproduce the germline sequence, and a read error may be involved. This chain joins TRBV20-1 and TRBJ2-6, with a possible D match to TRBD1 (5 bases). Germline V gene lookup returns CDR1 DFQATT and CDR2 SNEGSKA (reference sequence). The CDR3 has 16 residues. CDR3 in amino acids: CSAPTRYNSGANVLIF. In DNA form, the CDR3 reads TGCAGTGCTCCCACGCGGTACAACTCTGGGGCCAACGTCCTGATTTTC.

Only a few counts were recorded for this clonotype. The V call is TRBV7-8, the J call TRBJ2-7, with TRBD1 matching over 10 bases. Germline values: CDR1 SGHVS, CDR2 FQNEAQ. This CDR3 has 16 amino acids. V gave up 5 bases and J gave up 2 bases; unmatched junction bases: 9. The DNA of the CDR3 is TGTGCCAGCAGCCCCAGACAGGGGGCGACAGCCTACGAGCAGTACTTC. Translating it yields CASSPRQGATAYEQYF.

This clonotype was detected many times. The rearrangement links TRBV9 to TRBJ1-1, with a weak D call TRBD1 (5 bases). CDR1 and CDR2 from the germline V gene are SGDLS and YYNGEE. The CDR3 totals 19 residues. V lost 0 bases, J lost 6 bases, and 27 bases lay in between. CDR3 sequence (DNA): TGTGCCAGCAGCGTAGGGCAAAAGGGAGGCCTGGGGGAAGGGCCTGAAGCTTTCTTT. Translated: CASSVGQKGGLGEGPEAFF. The entire variable domain, with the rest obtained from reference TRBV9 and TRBJ1-1, is as follows: DSGVTQTPKHLITATGQRVTLRCSPRSGDLSVYWYQQSLDQGLQFLIQYYNGEERAKGNILERFSAQQFPDLHSELNLSSLELGDSALYFCASSVGQKGGLGEGPEAFFGQGTRLTVV.

This rearrangement joins TRBV5-6 to TRBJ2-1, with D perhaps TRBD1 (6 bases). In germline, CDR1 is SGHDT, CDR2 YYEEEE. V gave up 5 bases and J gave up 5 bases, with 14 bases separating them. This CDR3 region has 14 residues. The CDR3, as DNA: TGTGCCAGCAGAGTGGGACAAGGTGACAATGAGCAGTTCTTC. This codes for CASRVGQGDNEQFF.